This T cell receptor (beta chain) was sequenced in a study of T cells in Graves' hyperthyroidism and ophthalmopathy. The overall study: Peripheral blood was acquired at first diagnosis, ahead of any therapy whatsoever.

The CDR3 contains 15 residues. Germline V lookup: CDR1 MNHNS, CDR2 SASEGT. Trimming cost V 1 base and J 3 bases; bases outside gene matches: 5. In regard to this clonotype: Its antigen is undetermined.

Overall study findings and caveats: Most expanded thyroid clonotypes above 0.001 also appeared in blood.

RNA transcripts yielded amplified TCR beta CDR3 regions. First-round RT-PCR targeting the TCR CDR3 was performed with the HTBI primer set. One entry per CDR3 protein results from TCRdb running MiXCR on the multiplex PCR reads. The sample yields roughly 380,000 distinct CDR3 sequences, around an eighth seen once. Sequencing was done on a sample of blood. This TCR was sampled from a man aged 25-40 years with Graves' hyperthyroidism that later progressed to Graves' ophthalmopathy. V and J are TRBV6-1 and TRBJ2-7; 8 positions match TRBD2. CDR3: CASSEDSGSFYEQYF. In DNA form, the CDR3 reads TGTGCCAGCAGTGAAGACAGCGGGAGCTTCTACGAGCAGTACTTC.